These 19 T cell receptor beta chains share one sample of origin, sequenced in a study of T-cell reconstitution after alpha-beta-depleted transplantation in children. Unique molecular identifiers were built into the TCRbeta library. In TCRdb, the PCR reads were re-called with MiXCR into one record per CDR3 protein. The data show hundreds of thousands of distinct CDR3 sequences, roughly 13% seen once. Sequenced here: PBMCs, sampled before TCRalphabeta/CD19-depleted stem cell transplant. The receptor source for this set is a girl aged 2 to 9 with congenital amegakaryocytic thrombocytopenia, due to receive a stem cell transplant.

This clonotype appeared many times. The chain links TRBV7-3 to TRBJ1-6; D call uncertain. The CDR3 extends over 13 amino acids. From germline, CDR1 is SGHTA and CDR2 FQGTGA. V lost 4 bases and J 7 bases, leaving 8 bases between the germline ends. The CDR3 spells CASSSRSNSPLHF. The CDR3, as DNA: TGTGCCAGCAGCTCCCGCTCCAATTCACCCCTCCACTTT.

This clonotype appeared a few times. CDR3 DNA sequence: TGTGCCAGCAGTTTCCGGCCGCCACATAATTCACCCCTCCACTTT. This encodes CASSFRPPHNSPLHF. The chain uses TRBV27 and TRBJ1-6; D is uncertain. This CDR3 is 15 amino acids long. Germline assignment: CDR1 MNHEY and CDR2 SMNVEV (reference sequence). V was cut by 3 bases and J by 5 bases, with 11 bases left in between.

The sample holds one count of this clonotype. The gene calls are TRBV7-2 and TRBJ2-7, with 12 bases matching TRBD2. V was clipped by 8 bases and J by 5 bases; unmatched bases: 7. The CDR3 length is 14 residues. Germline assignment: CDR1 SGHTA and CDR2 FQGNSA. CDR3 in DNA: TGTGCCAGCGGACTAGCGGGATTTCCAAACGAGCAGTACTTC. Protein: CASGLAGFPNEQYF.

This clonotype was detected once. V gene TRBV4-2 combines with J gene TRBJ2-1, with a tentative D call TRBD2 (5 bases). The ends were cut back, 2 bases at V and 6 bases at J, with 5 bases in the middle. Germline-derived CDR1 and CDR2 are LGHNA and YNFKEQ. The CDR3 is 12 residues long. The CDR3 DNA sequence: TGTGCCAGCAGCCAACTAGCCAATGAGCAGTTCTTC. Amino acids: CASSQLANEQFF.

The table lists this clonotype with a few counts. The chain links TRBV5-5 to TRBJ2-5; TRBD1 might be the D (5 bases). The CDR3 has 14 amino acids. Germline V CDR1 and CDR2: SGHKS, YYEKEE (reference sequence). Trimming took off 3 bases at V and 5 bases at J, with 14 bases between the two ends. In DNA, the CDR3 is TGTGCCAGCAGCTATCCAGGGTTTGTGGAGACCCAGTACTTC. This gives the protein CASSYPGFVETQYF.

This clonotype occurred many times. J is TRBJ2-3 and V is TRBV5-1, with 10 bases lining up with TRBD2. In germline, CDR1 is SGHRS, CDR2 YFSETQ. J was trimmed by 3 bases and V by 3 bases; bases with no gene match: 10. The CDR3 has 17 amino acids. CDR3 region: CASSYLPTSGQTDTQYF. CDR3 in DNA: TGCGCCAGCAGCTACCTCCCGACTAGCGGGCAAACAGATACGCAGTATTTT.

V is TRBV20-1 and J is TRBJ2-7; 11 positions agree with TRBD2. The CDR3 spans 15 residues. The trim removed 5 bases at V and 4 bases at J, leaving 10 bases unmatched. Looked up from germline, CDR1 is DFQATT and CDR2 is SNEGSKA (reference sequence). CDR3 residues: CSAPLSGRAWYEQYF. CDR3 coding DNA: TGCAGTGCTCCGCTTAGCGGGAGGGCCTGGTACGAGCAGTACTTC.

This clonotype was seen many times. The chain links TRBV7-2 to TRBJ1-5; weak D call: TRBD1 (6 bases). This CDR3 comprises 15 residues. With 4 bases removed from V and 0 bases from J, the gap between germline ends came to 10 bases. CDR1 is SGHTA, CDR2 FQGNSA, per germline. CDR3: CASSYRVASNQPQHF. The DNA of the CDR3 is TGTGCCAGCAGCTACAGGGTGGCTAGCAATCAGCCCCAGCATTTT.

Only one count was recorded for this clonotype. Here the CDR3 DNA reads TGCAGCGCTTACGCCGGGACTTGCGGGAAATTTGGTGAGCAGTTCTTC. Translated: CSAYAGTCGKFGEQFF. V is TRBV20-1 and J is TRBJ2-1; tentative D call: TRBD2 (6 bases). CDR3 length: 16 residues. The germline gives CDR1 DFQATT, CDR2 SNEGSKA (reference sequence).

About this clonotype: A read error is possible here, since a much larger clone lies one base away. The V call is TRBV20-1, the J call TRBJ1-6; D not certain. The CDR3 sequence is 14 residues long. In germline, CDR1 is DFQATT, CDR2 SNEGSKA (reference sequence). V was shortened by 8 bases and J by 9 bases, with 20 bases between the two germline ends. The CDR3: CSSLFGDGRSPLHF. Written as DNA, the CDR3 is TGCAGTTCTCTCTTCGGAGACGGACGTTCACCCCTCCACTTT.

This chain links TRBV29-1 with TRBJ2-4; D is ambiguous. The V and J ends lost 6 bases and 3 bases respectively, with 6 bases between them. The CDR3 sequence is 11 residues long. Germline V lookup: CDR1 SQVTM, CDR2 ANQGSEA. The CDR3 loop is CSVADKNIQYF. In nucleotides, the CDR3 is TGCAGCGTCGCCGACAAAAACATTCAGTACTTC.

This clonotype was counted at least ten times. An end of the junction does not agree with germline; a read error may underlie this. The rearrangement links TRBV10-3 to TRBJ2-7; 12 positions agree with TRBD2. The V gene's germline CDR1 is ENHRY and CDR2 SYGVKD. The CDR3 is 12 amino acids. The CDR3: CAIRDPGLAGDF. CDR3 bases: TGTGCCATCAGAGATCCGGGACTAGCGGGCGATTTC.

This clonotype was seen a handful of times. In DNA form, the CDR3 reads TGTGCCAGCAGCTCTGAAGCGGGAGGCGTTTCGGATACGCAGTATTTT. The encoded protein is CASSSEAGGVSDTQYF. V is TRBV7-8 and J is TRBJ2-3, with 9 nucleotides matching TRBD2. The germline V gene encodes CDR1 SGHVS and CDR2 FQNEAQ. The ends lost 4 bases at V and 6 bases at J; junction bases unmatched: 11. This CDR3 has 16 residues.

This clonotype was seen repeatedly, ten times or more. V gene TRBV20-1 combines with J gene TRBJ2-3; TRBD1 is a possible D gene (5 bases). This CDR3 contains 9 residues. Germline CDR1 DFQATT, CDR2 SNEGSKA (reference sequence). The CDR3, as DNA: TGCAGCTCAGGGGATACGCAGTATTTT. Translated: CSSGDTQYF.

This clonotype has ten or more counts. The V and J genes are TRBV29-1 and TRBJ1-1; TRBD1 aligns across 9 bases. This CDR3 comprises 13 residues. Germline lookup yields CDR1 SQVTM and CDR2 ANQGSEA. V shed 7 bases and J 1 base; nucleotides not matched to a gene: 4. The CDR3 region has the DNA TGCAGCGCCGGGACAGGGCGGAACACTGAAGCTTTCTTT. Protein sequence: CSAGTGRNTEAFF.

The rearrangement uses TRBV4-2 and TRBJ2-1; D is uncertain. Trimming shortened V by 3 bases and J by 0 bases, and 12 bases separated the two germline ends. The CDR3 loop spans 16 amino acids. In germline, CDR1 is LGHNA, CDR2 YNFKEQ. The DNA of the CDR3 is TGTGCCAGCAGCCAGAGCTCCCGCAGCTCCTACAATGAGCAGTTCTTC. The encoded protein is CASSQSSRSSYNEQFF.

This clonotype has only a few counts. V and J are TRBV15 and TRBJ2-3; D is unresolved. Germline V gene lookup returns CDR1 LNHNV and CDR2 YYDKDF (reference sequence). V gave up 0 bases and J gave up 0 bases, with 1 base separating them. The CDR3 length is 13 residues. CDR3 nucleotide sequence: TGTGCCACCAGCAGAGACAGCACAGATACGCAGTATTTT. Protein sequence: CATSRDSTDTQYF.

This clonotype was seen repeatedly, ten times or more. The V and J genes are TRBV10-3 and TRBJ2-3; possible D gene TRBD2, 5 bases. The CDR3 loop spans 15 amino acids. The V end was cut by 3 bases, the J end by 2 bases, with 12 bases between. Germline V gene data show CDR1 as ENHRY and CDR2 as SYGVKD. The CDR3 is CAISDRTRDTDTQYF. The CDR3, as DNA: TGTGCCATCAGTGACCGGACCCGGGACACAGATACGCAGTATTTT.

In its sample, this clonotype was seen many times. The chain is built from TRBV4-2 and TRBJ1-5, with 7 bases aligning to TRBD1. V dropped 1 base and J dropped 0; count of bases not matched to a gene: 9. The CDR3 is made up of 18 amino acids. The V gene's germline CDR1 is LGHNA and CDR2 YNFKEQ. The CDR3 is CASSQVAAGGYSNQPQHF. The CDR3 DNA reads as TGTGCCAGCAGCCAAGTGGCGGCAGGGGGTTATAGCAATCAGCCCCAGCATTTT.